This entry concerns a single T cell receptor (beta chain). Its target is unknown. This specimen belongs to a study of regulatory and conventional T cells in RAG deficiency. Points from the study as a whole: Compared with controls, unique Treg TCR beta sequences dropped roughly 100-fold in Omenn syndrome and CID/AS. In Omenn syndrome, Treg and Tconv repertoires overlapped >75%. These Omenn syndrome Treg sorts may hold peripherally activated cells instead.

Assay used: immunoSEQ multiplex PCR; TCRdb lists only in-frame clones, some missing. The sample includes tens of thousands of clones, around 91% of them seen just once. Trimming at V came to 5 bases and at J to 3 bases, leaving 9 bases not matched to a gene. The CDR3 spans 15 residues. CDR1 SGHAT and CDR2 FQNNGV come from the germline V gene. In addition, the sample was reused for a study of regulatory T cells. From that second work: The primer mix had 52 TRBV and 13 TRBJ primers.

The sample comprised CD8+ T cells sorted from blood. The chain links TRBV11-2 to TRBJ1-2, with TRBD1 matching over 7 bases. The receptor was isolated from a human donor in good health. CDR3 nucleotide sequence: TGTGCCAGCAGCCCCGTTTACAGGGGACACTATGGCTACACCTTC. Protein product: CASSPVYRGHYGYTF.